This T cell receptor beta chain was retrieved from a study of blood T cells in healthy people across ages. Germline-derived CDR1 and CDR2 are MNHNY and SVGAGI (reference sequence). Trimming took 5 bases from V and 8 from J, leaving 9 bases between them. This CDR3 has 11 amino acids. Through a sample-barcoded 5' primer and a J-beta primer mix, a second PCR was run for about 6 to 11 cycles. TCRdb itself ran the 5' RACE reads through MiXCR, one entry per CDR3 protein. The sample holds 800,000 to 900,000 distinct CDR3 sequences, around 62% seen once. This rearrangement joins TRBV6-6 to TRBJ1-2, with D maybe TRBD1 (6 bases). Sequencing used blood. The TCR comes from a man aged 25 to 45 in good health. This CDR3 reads CASSEGTGYTF. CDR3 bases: TGTGCCAGCAGTGAGGGGACAGGCTACACCTTC.